This TCR beta chain was identified during a study of memory CD4+ T cells and cytomegalovirus serostatus. Study at large: Of the healthy Belgian adults, 9 were CMV seropositive and about two dozen seronegative.

Sequencing was performed with immunoSEQ multiplex PCR; in TCRdb, only in-frame clones are kept and a portion is missing. This table holds about 96,000 clones, around 80% found once. The V and J ends lost 2 bases and 4 bases, in that order; junction bases with no gene match: 6. In germline, CDR1 is MNHNY, CDR2 SVGAGI (reference sequence). The CDR3 consists of 15 residues. The sort gate was single viable CD3+CD4+CD8-CD45RO+ cells for memory CD4+ T cells. This TCR came from an adult in good health and CMV-seropositive. The sample consisted of memory CD4+ T cells from blood. The chain joins TRBV6-6 to TRBJ2-5, with 8 bases lining up with TRBD1. The CDR3 DNA reads TGTGCCAGCAGTTACCCCGGGACAGGTCGAGAGACCCAGTACTTC. Translation gives CASSYPGTGRETQYF.